What follows describes a single T cell receptor (beta chain). This clone has just one count. Its antigen has not been determined. The input lacks base qualities; no much larger clone sits a single base away. The germline V gene encodes CDR1 SEHNR and CDR2 FQNEAQ (reference sequence). The CDR3 spans 16 residues, from the cysteine through the phenylalanine. The read is trimmed to its CDR3 DNA, 48 bases read in frame from base 1. V loses 8 bases at its end and J loses 12 bases; junction bases beyond the gene matches: 17. The data belong to a study of blood T cell repertoires in COVID-19 (dated by TCRdb to 2018 to 2020). For the wider study: Samples covering the acute and convalescent phases of COVID-19 were provided by collaborators in the United States, Italy and Spain. The material from the prospective study consisted of cDNA or gDNA derived from T cells, B-cell-depleted T cells, or PBMCs. Subjects who had been exposed to COVID-19, were actively infected with it, or had recovered from it provided the deeply sampled blood TCRbeta repertoires that made up the dataset. The repertoires were released in a freely available public database meant as a resource for research on the immune response to SARS-CoV-2. The samples were drawn from two sources: the first 160 participants of the ongoing ImmuneRACE study, and over 1,000 subjects contributed by 6 global collaborators. Nearly every sample came with metadata listing a de-identified subject ID, COVID-19 status, age in years and sex. Where HLA class I and class II types were available, the types were taken from metadata supplied by the sample provider, not from assay-based typing. Study-wide findings and limitations: The amount of clinical and demographic metadata varied by source and participant and was provided uncurated.

The immunoSEQ Assay, a bias-controlled multiplex PCR, was used to amplify TCRbeta CDR3 regions from genomic DNA. As for the original processing: Within the assay, amplification of reference gene primers was used to estimate how many nucleated cells each sample contained. To quantify the absolute abundance of each unique TCRbeta CDR3 rearrangement, sequence reads were collapsed and filtered. For each sample, productive Simpson clonality was calculated as the square root of Simpson's diversity index across productive rearrangements. TCRdb carries this immuneACCESS record with in-frame sequences only. Its versions omit some clonotypes, under half of them owing to an unresolved V gene in the studies checked, with the rest unexplained. V and J calls plus clone size are reproduced from that table; the DNA served to infer D and trimming. This sample has tens of thousands of clones in its table, and 88% of those were observed once. Of the sample, approximately 45% falls within the top ten clones.

The collaborating institutions used their own protocols to collect whole blood in K2EDTA tubes. For TCRbeta analysis, collaborators shipped samples in one of three forms: frozen whole blood, isolated PBMCs, or DNA extracted from either of those sample types. The chain is assembled from TRBV7-9 and TRBJ2-6, with 9 bases matching TRBD1. The sequencing input was peripheral blood. The receptor was isolated from a human donor in a cohort sampled during active COVID-19. The CDR3 region: CASPQPGQGLKSVLTF. The sequenced DNA: TGTGCCAGCCCCCAACCGGGACAGGGCCTAAAAAGCGTCCTGACTTTC. Joined to the reference TRBV7-9 and TRBJ2-6 proteins, this CDR3 gives the full variable domain: DTGVSQNPRHKITKRGQNVTFRCDPISEHNRLYWYRQTLGQGPEFLTYFQNEAQLEKSRLLSDRFSAERPKGSFSTLEIQRTEQGDSAMYLCASPQPGQGLKSVLTFGAGSRLTVL.